The 17 T cell receptor beta chains below were found in one sample sequenced in a study of cytomegalovirus exposure and HLA in healthy donors. The PCR used 60 Vbeta and 13 Jbeta primers. TCRdb's table, derived via immunoSEQ multiplex PCR, lists solely in-frame clones and lacks some. The repertoire holds some 250,000 clones, with 82% as singletons. The sample taken for sequencing was PBMCs. The receptors come from a woman between 40 and 55 years old in good health and CMV-seropositive.

A note on this clone: Other DNA sequences of this sample code for an identical CDR3. This chain uses TRBV6-1 with TRBJ1-6; TRBD1 matches 8 bases. The CDR3 totals 15 residues. Trimming at V came to 3 bases and at J to 10 bases, leaving 8 bases not matched to a gene. Germline CDR1 reads MNHNS; CDR2 reads SASEGT. The CDR3 loop reads CASSEQTGAESPLHF. The CDR3, as DNA: TGTGCCAGCAGTGAGCAGACAGGGGCGGAATCACCCCTCCACTTT.

The chain joins TRBV7-3 to TRBJ2-1; no firm D call. CDR1 and CDR2 (germline): SGHTA, FQGTGA. With 3 bases removed from V and 7 bases from J, the gap between germline ends came to 10 bases. The CDR3 length is 13 residues. The CDR3: CASSFGGVNEQFF. The DNA for the CDR3 is TGTGCCAGCAGCTTTGGCGGAGTGAATGAGCAGTTCTTC.

The genes are TRBV11-2 and TRBJ1-2; D is unclear. V lost 5 bases to trimming and J lost 8 bases, with 15 bases between them. The CDR3 runs to 13 residues. CDR1 and CDR2 from the germline V gene are SGHAT and FQNNGV. CDR3 protein: CASSPYTPGGYTF. DNA of the CDR3: TGTGCCAGCAGCCCTTACACGCCGGGGGGCTACACCTTC.

This clone occurred a few times. The chain has TRBV7-3 and TRBJ2-2, with 12 bases that match TRBD2. CDR3 length: 15 amino acids. The germline CDR1 and CDR2 sequences are SGHTA and FQGTGA. The V gene end was trimmed by 5 bases and the J gene end by 8 bases; junction bases not matched to a gene: 6. The CDR3 sequence is CASSLLAGGRGELFF. CDR3 DNA: TGTGCCAGCAGCCTACTAGCGGGAGGAAGAGGGGAGCTGTTTTTT.

The chain employs TRBV19 and TRBJ2-1, with D uncertain. The CDR3 runs 14 residues. Trimming pared 6 bases from V and 4 bases from J, leaving 13 bases between. CDR1 is LNHDA, CDR2 SQIVND, per germline (reference sequence). The CDR3 DNA reads TGTGCCAGTAGCGGGTTAGTTCCATACAATGAGCAGTTCTTC. Translated, it gives CASSGLVPYNEQFF.

The chain uses TRBV7-2 and TRBJ2-2, with 10 positions matching TRBD1. CDR3 length: 15 residues. Trimming cost V 5 bases and J 4 bases; bases outside gene matches: 4. CDR1 SGHTA and CDR2 FQGNSA come from the germline V gene. CDR3 residues: CASSRQGAITGELFF. As DNA, the CDR3 is TGTGCCAGCAGCCGACAGGGGGCGATCACCGGGGAGCTGTTTTTT.

The V gene is TRBV30, the J gene TRBJ1-2; D possibly corresponds to TRBD1 (6 bases). CDR3 length equals 15 residues. V gave up 0 bases and J gave up 3 bases, with 14 bases separating them. The germline V gene encodes CDR1 GTSNPN and CDR2 SVGIG (reference sequence). The chain's CDR3 is CAWSVRQAPYYGYTF. Here the CDR3 DNA reads TGTGCCTGGAGTGTTCGACAGGCCCCATACTATGGCTACACCTTC.

This chain connects TRBV7-9 to TRBJ1-1, with D maybe TRBD1 (5 bases). CDR1 and CDR2 (germline): SEHNR, FQNEAQ (reference sequence). This CDR3 has 16 residues. V was clipped by 0 bases and J by 0 bases, with 11 bases between them. The DNA for the CDR3 is TGTGCCAGCAGCTTAGCCCCGGGGGGAATGAACACTGAAGCTTTCTTT. This translates into CASSLAPGGMNTEAFF.

The rearrangement uses TRBV18 and TRBJ1-4; the match to TRBD1 covers 12 bases. CDR3 length: 16 amino acids. From germline, CDR1 is KGHSH and CDR2 LQKENI. Trimming at V came to 3 bases and at J to 7 bases, leaving 6 bases not matched to a gene. Here the CDR3 DNA reads TGTGCCAGCTCACCTAAAGGGACAGGGGGCCGTGAAAAACTGTTTTTT. Its translation: CASSPKGTGGREKLFF. The variable domain in full, completed from reference TRBV18 and TRBJ1-4, reads NAGVMQNPRHLVRRRGQEARLRCSPMKGHSHVYWYRQLPEEGLKFMVYLQKENIIDESGMPKERFSAEFPKEGPSILRIQQVVRGDSAAYFCASSPKGTGGREKLFFGSGTQLSVL.

The table lists this clone with a few counts. This chain uses TRBV10-3 with TRBJ1-2; no clear D. There are 13 residues in the CDR3. CDR1 and CDR2 (germline): ENHRY, SYGVKD. Between the trimmed V and J ends, which lost 8 bases and 4 bases, there was a span of 14 bases. The CDR3 DNA reads TGTGCCATCGGATGGGGAGCCCCCTATGGCTACACCTTC. This encodes CAIGWGAPYGYTF.

This clone appeared a single time. This chain connects TRBV7-9 to TRBJ1-5, with D unclear. The germline V gene encodes CDR1 SEHNR and CDR2 FQNEAQ (reference sequence). The CDR3 covers 13 residues. The V end lost 5 bases, the J end lost 2 bases, and 7 bases lay between the germline ends. The CDR3 DNA sequence: TGTGCCAGCAGCCCCGGGGGCAATCAGCCCCAGCATTTT. Translated: CASSPGGNQPQHF.

The chain uses TRBV7-2 and TRBJ1-1; D unresolved. Trimming pared 3 bases from V and 0 bases from J, leaving 8 bases between. CDR3 length: 14 residues. Germline V CDR1 and CDR2: SGHTA, FQGNSA. In nucleotides, the CDR3 is TGTGCCAGCAGCTTGGCCAGAATGAACACTGAAGCTTTCTTT. Amino acids: CASSLARMNTEAFF.

V and J are TRBV19 and TRBJ1-6; 7 nucleotides align to TRBD1. CDR3 length: 15 amino acids. Germline lookup yields CDR1 LNHDA and CDR2 SQIVND (reference sequence). With V trimmed by 5 bases and J by 1 base, 2 bases remained unmatched. DNA of the CDR3: TGTGCCAGTAGTGAACAGGGGTCCTATAATTCACCCCTCCACTTT. Translated, it gives CASSEQGSYNSPLHF.

The rearrangement links TRBV2 to TRBJ1-4; 7 bases agree with TRBD1. The ends lost 1 base at V and 4 bases at J; junction bases unmatched: 3. CDR1 is SNHLY, CDR2 FYNNEI, per germline. The CDR3 is 15 amino acids. The CDR3 coding sequence is TGTGCCAGCAGTGAAGAGAGGGGGCATAATGAAAAACTGTTTTTT. Encoded protein: CASSEERGHNEKLFF.

This clone was observed a single time. The chain employs TRBV11-2 and TRBJ2-2, with 10 bases that match TRBD2. The trim removed 8 bases at V and 4 bases at J, leaving 4 bases unmatched. The CDR3 is 14 amino acids. Germline V lookup: CDR1 SGHAT, CDR2 FQNNGV. The CDR3 here is CASQGLASTGELFF. The CDR3 nucleotides are TGTGCCAGCCAGGGACTAGCGTCCACCGGGGAGCTGTTTTTT.

V usage is TRBV14 and J usage is TRBJ1-2; D unresolved. Looked up from germline, CDR1 is SGHDN and CDR2 is FVKESK. CDR3 length equals 15 residues. V was cut by 4 bases and J by 1 base, with 13 bases left in between. CDR3 bases: TGTGCCAGCAGCCGCTACAGTACCCGTAACTATGGCTACACCTTC. This encodes CASSRYSTRNYGYTF.

Here the CDR3 DNA reads TGCGCCAGCAGCTTACTAGCGGGGGGCTCTGGGGCCAACGTCCTGACTTTC. Translated, it gives CASSLLAGGSGANVLTF. This chain links TRBV5-1 with TRBJ2-6; 12 bases align to TRBD2. Trimming at V came to 2 bases and at J to 0 bases, leaving 0 bases not matched to a gene. Germline V gives CDR1 SGHRS, CDR2 YFSETQ. CDR3 length equals 17 residues.